These 7 T cell receptor beta chains were sequenced from one sample in a study of read filtering for tumor transcriptome and immune sequencing (dated by TCRdb to about 2020). TCRdb records Illumina HiSeq 4000 as the sequencer. Starting from roughly 440 ng RNA, TCR libraries were constructed with the Immunoverse kit using molecular barcoded adaptors that cover the alpha/delta and beta/gamma chains. In TCRdb, the public reads were trimmed at Q25 with fastp and aligned with MiXCR, with productive beta chains retained. Entries that share a CDR3 protein sequence are merged under the most common genes and DNA. The sample contains around 130,000 distinct CDR3 sequences, roughly an eighth of them found a single time. The biggest ten clones account for 7.5% to 9.5% of the sample. Sequencing input: a population of CD138-negative cells sorted from bone marrow. The cell subset or site label corresponds to: bone marrow mononuclear cells depleted of CD138+ plasma/myeloma cells by negative magnetic selection. The receptors come from a donor aged 40 or over with multiple myeloma.

This clonotype was recorded a few times. The chain joins TRBV30 to TRBJ2-3, with D tentatively TRBD2 (6 bases). The CDR3 covers 15 residues. The V gene's germline CDR1 is GTSNPN and CDR2 SVGIG (reference sequence). The germline V and J ends were trimmed by 1 base and 4 bases, with 15 bases remaining between them. As DNA, the CDR3 is TGTGCCTGGAGTGAGGGAGGAATCGAGGCAGATACGCAGTATTTT. This codes for CAWSEGGIEADTQYF. Filled out from reference TRBV30 and TRBJ2-3, the complete variable domain reads SQTIHQWPATLVQPVGSPLSLECTVEGTSNPNLYWYRQAAGRGLQLLFYSVGIGQISSEVPQNLSASRPQDRQFILSSKKLLLSDSGFYLCAWSEGGIEADTQYFGPGTRLTVL.

This clonotype was picked up many times. The V and J genes are TRBV29-1 and TRBJ2-1, with D possibly being TRBD1 (6 bases). Germline CDR1 and CDR2: SQVTM and ANQGSEA. This CDR3 has 14 amino acids. V was trimmed by 6 bases and J by 6 bases, leaving 18 bases between them. As DNA, the CDR3 is TGCAGCGTCCGGGACACCTATCCCCCCAATGAGCAGTTCTTC. Translation gives CSVRDTYPPNEQFF.

In its sample, this clonotype was seen many times. Its ends do not fully match the called genes, so a read error is possible. The genes are TRBV20-1 and TRBJ2-7; 7 nucleotides match TRBD1. This CDR3 contains 14 residues. Germline CDR1 and CDR2: DFQATT and SNEGSKA (reference sequence). The chain's CDR3 is CSARGPGGGYEQYF. Written as DNA, the CDR3 is TGCAGTGCGAGAGGCCCAGGGGGTGGCTACGAGCAGTACTTC.

The chain links TRBV6-5 to TRBJ2-2; 10 bases are a match to TRBD2. The germline gives CDR1 MNHEY, CDR2 SVGAGI. The J segment lost 6 bases and the V segment lost 3 bases, leaving 4 bases of the junction unmatched. The CDR3 totals 15 residues. CDR3 region: CASSYYSGRAGELFF. In DNA form, the CDR3 reads TGTGCCAGCAGTTATTACAGCGGGAGGGCCGGGGAGCTGTTTTTT.

This clonotype was counted many times. This chain joins TRBV6-2 or TRBV6-3 and TRBJ2-1; weak D call: TRBD2 (7 bases). Trimming stripped 8 bases from V and 7 bases from J, with 21 bases between. The germline V gene has CDR1 MNHEY and CDR2 SVGEGT. The CDR3 runs 15 residues. The CDR3 sequence is CASLGGGAGKNEQFF. The CDR3, as DNA: TGTGCCAGCCTGGGGGGGGGGGCCGGGAAGAATGAGCAGTTCTTC.

The chain joins TRBV20-1 to TRBJ1-4, with 7 nucleotides matching TRBD1. Losses at the gene ends were 0 bases for V and 15 bases for J; bases not matched to a gene: 13. The germline CDR1 and CDR2 sequences are DFQATT and SNEGSKA (reference sequence). This CDR3 has 14 amino acids. The CDR3 DNA sequence: TGCAGTGCTAGAGATCGGGGGACAGCGGAAAGATTGTTTTTT. The encoded protein is CSARDRGTAERLFF.

Comments on this clonotype: Possible read error: a much larger clone is one base away. This chain links TRBV29-1 with TRBJ2-1; no clear D gene. Germline lookup yields CDR1 SQVTM and CDR2 ANQGSEA. The CDR3 is 13 residues long. The CDR3 nucleotides are TGCGGCGTTGAGGTAATCTCCTACAATGAGCAGTTCTTC. Protein sequence: CGVEVISYNEQFF.